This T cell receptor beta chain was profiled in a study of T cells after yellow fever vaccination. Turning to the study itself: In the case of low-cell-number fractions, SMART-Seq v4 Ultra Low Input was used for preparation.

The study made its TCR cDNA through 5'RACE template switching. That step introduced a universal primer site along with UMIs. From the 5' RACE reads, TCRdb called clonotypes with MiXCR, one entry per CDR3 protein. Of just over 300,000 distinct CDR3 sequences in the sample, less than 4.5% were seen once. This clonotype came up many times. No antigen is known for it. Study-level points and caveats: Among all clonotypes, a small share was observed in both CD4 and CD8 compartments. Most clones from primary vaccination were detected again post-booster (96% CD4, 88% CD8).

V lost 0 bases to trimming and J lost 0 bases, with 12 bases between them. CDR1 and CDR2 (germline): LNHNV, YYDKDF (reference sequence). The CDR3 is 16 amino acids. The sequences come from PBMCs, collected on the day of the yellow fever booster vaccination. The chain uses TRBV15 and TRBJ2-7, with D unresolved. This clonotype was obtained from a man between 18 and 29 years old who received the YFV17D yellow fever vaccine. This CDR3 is CATSRDPPYGSYEQYF. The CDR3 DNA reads TGTGCCACCAGCAGAGATCCCCCTTACGGCTCCTACGAGCAGTACTTC.